This T cell receptor (beta chain) was sequenced in a study of blood T cells in healthy people across ages. Regarding the study as a whole: Per million T cells, TCR beta diversity dropped roughly linearly as age increased.

Of note for this clonotype: No antigen is known for it.

Next came a second PCR, run for about 6 to 11 cycles, which used a sample-barcoded 5' primer along with a J-beta primer mix. TCRdb processed the 5' RACE reads anew with MiXCR; each CDR3 protein has one entry. The profile shows roughly 1,300,000 distinct CDR3 sequences, approximately 60% of them singletons. The CDR3 spans 15 residues. Germline lookup yields CDR1 PRHDT and CDR2 FYEKMQ (reference sequence). V shed 5 bases and J 1 base; nucleotides not matched to a gene: 5. The chain recombines TRBV13 with TRBJ2-5, with 9 bases matching TRBD2. The sequence came from a man aged 18 to 30 in good health. The sample taken for sequencing was blood. The CDR3 protein is CASSPRAGGQETQYF. In DNA form, the CDR3 reads TGTGCCAGCAGCCCAAGAGCGGGGGGCCAAGAGACCCAGTACTTC.